This TCR beta chain was captured by sequencing in a study of blood T cells in healthy people across ages. Study results and limitations: Age advanced and TCR beta diversity per million T cells fell, roughly linearly.

It was with a sample-barcoded 5' primer and a J-beta primer mix that a second PCR of about 6 to 12 cycles was run. Every sample gave at least 3 million paired-end reads containing CDR3. A single record per CDR3 protein comes from TCRdb applying MiXCR to the 5' RACE reads. The sample has hundreds of thousands of distinct CDR3 sequences, 58% seen once. This CDR3 is 19 amino acids long. Trimming cost V 1 base and J 7 bases; bases outside gene matches: 24. CDR1 is DFQATT, CDR2 SNEGSKA, per germline (reference sequence). The table lists this clonotype with a few counts. Its specificity is not known. The sequencing sample was made of blood. V is TRBV20-1 and J is TRBJ1-2; TRBD1 matches at 7 bases. This TCR derives from a man under 40 in good health. In nucleotides, the CDR3 is TGCAGTGCTAGAGCCCCACCGGGACAGAAGGGAATGGAGTCTTCTGGCTACACCTTC. Translation gives CSARAPPGQKGMESSGYTF.